The TCR beta chain described here comes from a study of post-analysis software for immune sequencing data. Study-level results: Patients had higher frequencies than controls of five TRBV segments, including TRBV5-6, TRBV5-1 and TRBV20-1. For normalized Chao1 diversity, multiple sclerosis patients scored significantly lower than controls did.

Unique molecular identifiers featured in each of the TCR beta cDNA libraries. cDNA molecules numbering about 490,000 came from roughly 1 to 10 million T cells. TCRdb redid the calling of the PCR reads with MiXCR, one entry per CDR3 protein. Of some 890,000 distinct CDR3 sequences in the sample, 53% were seen once. This clonotype has only a few counts. Its target is unknown. CDR3 length equals 13 residues. CDR1 and CDR2 (germline): MGHDK, SYGVNS. V gene TRBV25-1 combines with J gene TRBJ2-7, with D maybe TRBD2 (5 bases). The tail of the sequence fits TRBJ2-5 better, so the J call may be wrong. The sequenced sample consisted of blood. The sequence was obtained from a girl under 18 with multiple sclerosis. The CDR3 DNA follows: TGTGCCAGCAGTGAGTCCGGGATGGAGACCCAGTACTTC. Translating gives CASSESGMETQYF.